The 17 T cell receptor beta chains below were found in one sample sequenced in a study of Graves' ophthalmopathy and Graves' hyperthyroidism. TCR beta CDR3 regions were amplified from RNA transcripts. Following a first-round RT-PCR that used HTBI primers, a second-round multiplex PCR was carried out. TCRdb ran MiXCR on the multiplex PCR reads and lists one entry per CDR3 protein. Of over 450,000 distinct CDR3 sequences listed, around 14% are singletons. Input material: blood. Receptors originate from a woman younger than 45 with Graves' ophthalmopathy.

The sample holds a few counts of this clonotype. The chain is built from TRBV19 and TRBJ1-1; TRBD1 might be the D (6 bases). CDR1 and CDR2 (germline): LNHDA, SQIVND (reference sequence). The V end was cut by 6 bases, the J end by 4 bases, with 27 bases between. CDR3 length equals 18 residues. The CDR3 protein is CASRKKIGDIPPSTEAFF. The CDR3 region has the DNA TGTGCCAGTAGGAAAAAAATTGGGGACATCCCCCCGAGCACTGAAGCTTTCTTT.

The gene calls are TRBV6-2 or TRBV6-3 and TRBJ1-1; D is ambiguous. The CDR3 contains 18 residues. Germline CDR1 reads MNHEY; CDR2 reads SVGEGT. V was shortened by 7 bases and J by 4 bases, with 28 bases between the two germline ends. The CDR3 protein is CASIGQSGYLGMITEAFF. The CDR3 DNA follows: TGTGCCAGCATAGGGCAGAGCGGATATTTGGGTATGATCACTGAAGCTTTCTTT.

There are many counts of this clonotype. The CDR3 sequence is CASSPTRLAEETQYF. The DNA of the CDR3 is TGTGCCAGCAGCCCTACGAGACTAGCGGAAGAGACCCAGTACTTC. The chain uses TRBV7-8 and TRBJ2-5; 9 bases fit TRBD2. The germline CDR1 and CDR2 sequences are SGHVS and FQNEAQ. With 5 bases clipped from V and 3 bases from J, the junction kept 7 bases outside the gene matches. The CDR3 extends over 15 amino acids. Full variable domain (rest looked up from reference TRBV7-8 and TRBJ2-5): GAGVSQSPRYKVAKRGQDVALRCDPISGHVSLFWYQQALGQGPEFLTYFQNEAQLDKSGLPSDRFFAERPEGSVSTLKIQRTQQEDSAVYLCASSPTRLAEETQYFGPGTRLLVL.

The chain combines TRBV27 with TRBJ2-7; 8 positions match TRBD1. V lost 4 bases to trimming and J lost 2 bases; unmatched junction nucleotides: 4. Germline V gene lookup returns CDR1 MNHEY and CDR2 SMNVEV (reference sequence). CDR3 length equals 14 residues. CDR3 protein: CASSSETGAYEQYF. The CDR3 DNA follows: TGTGCCAGCAGTTCAGAGACAGGGGCCTACGAGCAGTACTTC.

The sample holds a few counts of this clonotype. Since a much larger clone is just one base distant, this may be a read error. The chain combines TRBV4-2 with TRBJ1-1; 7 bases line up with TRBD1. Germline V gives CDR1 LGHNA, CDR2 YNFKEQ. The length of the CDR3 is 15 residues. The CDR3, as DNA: TGTGCCAGCAGCCAAGGCACAGGGGCACACACTGAAGCTTGCTTT. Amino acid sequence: CASSQGTGAHTEACF.

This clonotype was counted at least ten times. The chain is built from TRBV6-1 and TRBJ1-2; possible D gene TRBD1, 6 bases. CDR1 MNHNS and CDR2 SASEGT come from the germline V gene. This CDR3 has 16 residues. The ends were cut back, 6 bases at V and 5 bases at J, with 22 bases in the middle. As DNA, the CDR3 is TGTGCCAGCAGACGAAAAGGGGGTCAGGTCGGGTATGGCTACACCTTC. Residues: CASRRKGGQVGYGYTF.

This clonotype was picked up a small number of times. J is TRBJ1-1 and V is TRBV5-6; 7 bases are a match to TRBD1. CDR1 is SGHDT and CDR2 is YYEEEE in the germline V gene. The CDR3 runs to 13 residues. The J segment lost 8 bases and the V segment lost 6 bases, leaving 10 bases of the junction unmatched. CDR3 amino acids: CASKTGVKGEAFF. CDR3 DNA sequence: TGTGCCAGCAAAACAGGGGTGAAGGGGGAAGCTTTCTTT. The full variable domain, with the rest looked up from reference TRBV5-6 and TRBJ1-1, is DAGVTQSPTHLIKTRGQQVTLRCSPKSGHDTVSWYQQALGQGPQFIFQYYEEEERQRGNFPDRFSGHQFPNYSSELNVNALLLGDSALYLCASKTGVKGEAFFGQGTRLTVV.

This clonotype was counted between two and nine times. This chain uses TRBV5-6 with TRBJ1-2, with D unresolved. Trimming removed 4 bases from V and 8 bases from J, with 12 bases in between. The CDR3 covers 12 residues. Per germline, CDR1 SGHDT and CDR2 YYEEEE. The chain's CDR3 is CASSPILGGYTF. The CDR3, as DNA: TGTGCCAGCAGCCCAATCCTGGGAGGCTACACCTTC.

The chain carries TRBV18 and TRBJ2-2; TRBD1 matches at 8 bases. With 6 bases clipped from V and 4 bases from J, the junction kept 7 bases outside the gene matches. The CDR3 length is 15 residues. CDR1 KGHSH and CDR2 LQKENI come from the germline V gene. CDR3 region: CASSQPDRVTGELFF. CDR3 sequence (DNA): TGTGCCAGCTCCCAACCGGACAGGGTCACCGGGGAGCTGTTTTTT.

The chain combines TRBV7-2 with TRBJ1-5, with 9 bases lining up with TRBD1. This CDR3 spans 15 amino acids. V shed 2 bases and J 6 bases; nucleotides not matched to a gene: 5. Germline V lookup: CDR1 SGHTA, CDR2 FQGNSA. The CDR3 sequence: CASSLSQGAAQPQHF. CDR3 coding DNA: TGTGCCAGCAGCTTATCACAGGGGGCCGCTCAGCCCCAGCATTTT.

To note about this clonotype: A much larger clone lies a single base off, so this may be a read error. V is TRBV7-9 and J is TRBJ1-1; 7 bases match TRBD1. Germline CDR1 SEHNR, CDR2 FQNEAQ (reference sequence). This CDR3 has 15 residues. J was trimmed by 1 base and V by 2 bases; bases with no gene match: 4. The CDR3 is CASSLSRTGNTEAFF. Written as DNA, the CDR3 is TGTGCCAGCAGCTTATCCCGGACAGGGAACACTGAAGCTTTCTTT.

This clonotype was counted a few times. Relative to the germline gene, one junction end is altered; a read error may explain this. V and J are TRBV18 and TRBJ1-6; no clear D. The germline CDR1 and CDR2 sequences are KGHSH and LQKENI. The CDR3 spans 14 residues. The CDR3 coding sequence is TGTGCCAGCTCACCAGGGCAGTATAATTCACACCTCCACTTT. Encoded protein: CASSPGQYNSHLHF.

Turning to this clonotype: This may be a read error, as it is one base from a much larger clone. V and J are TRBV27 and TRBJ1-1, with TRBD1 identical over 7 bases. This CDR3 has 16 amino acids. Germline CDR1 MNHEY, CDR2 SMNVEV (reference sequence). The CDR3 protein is CASSLTGTDIPTEACF. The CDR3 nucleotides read TGTGCCAGCAGTTTGACGGGGACAGACATCCCAACAGAAGCTTGCTTT.

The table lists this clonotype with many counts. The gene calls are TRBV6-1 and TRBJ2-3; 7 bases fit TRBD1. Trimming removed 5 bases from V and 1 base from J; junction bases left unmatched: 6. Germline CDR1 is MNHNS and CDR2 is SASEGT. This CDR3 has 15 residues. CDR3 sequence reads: CASSRQGMGTDTQYF. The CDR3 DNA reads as TGTGCCAGCAGTAGACAGGGAATGGGCACAGATACGCAGTATTTT.

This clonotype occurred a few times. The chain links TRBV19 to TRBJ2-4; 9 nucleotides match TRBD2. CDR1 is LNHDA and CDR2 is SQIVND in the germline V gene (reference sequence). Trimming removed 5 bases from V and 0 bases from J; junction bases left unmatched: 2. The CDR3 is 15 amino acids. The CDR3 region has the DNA TGTGCCAGTAGTCGTAGCGGGAGAGCCAAAAACATTCAGTACTTC. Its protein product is CASSRSGRAKNIQYF.

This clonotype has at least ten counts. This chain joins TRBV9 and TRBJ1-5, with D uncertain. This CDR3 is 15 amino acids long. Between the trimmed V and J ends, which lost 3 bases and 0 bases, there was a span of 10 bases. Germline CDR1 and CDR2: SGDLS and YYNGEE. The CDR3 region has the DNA TGTGCCAGCAGCGCCGGACGGAATAGCAATCAGCCCCAGCATTTT. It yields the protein CASSAGRNSNQPQHF. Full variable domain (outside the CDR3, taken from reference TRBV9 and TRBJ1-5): DSGVTQTPKHLITATGQRVTLRCSPRSGDLSVYWYQQSLDQGLQFLIQYYNGEERAKGNILERFSAQQFPDLHSELNLSSLELGDSALYFCASSAGRNSNQPQHFGDGTRLSIL.

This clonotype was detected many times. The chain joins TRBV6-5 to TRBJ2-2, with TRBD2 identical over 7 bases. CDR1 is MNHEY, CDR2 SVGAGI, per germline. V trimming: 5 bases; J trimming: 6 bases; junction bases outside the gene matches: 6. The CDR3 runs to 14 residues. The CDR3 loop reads CASSLKAGSGELFF. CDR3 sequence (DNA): TGTGCCAGCAGTCTCAAAGCGGGATCCGGGGAGCTGTTTTTT.